The entry below gives a single T cell receptor beta chain sequence along with its context. The antigen is not known. These data come from a study of long-term antiretroviral therapy in people with HIV. Study-wide results and limits: Diversity measured after ART increased yet remained under transplant donor controls. The repertoire was dominated at all time points by clones expanded before ART.

Germline lookup yields CDR1 SNHLY and CDR2 FYNNEI. This CDR3 has 15 amino acids. J lost 5 bases, V lost 6 bases, and 12 bases had no gene match. The authors ran the immunoSEQ assay, v3.0, at survey level. Sequencing aimed to cover roughly 40,000-50,000 T-cell genomes per sample. Produced via immunoSEQ multiplex PCR; TCRdb's table is partial and in-frame only. This repertoire shows 15,000 to 20,000 clones, roughly 86% found once; its top ten account for around 4%. The sequencing used unsorted PBMCs, collected 2.1 years after starting antiretroviral therapy. The source is a man aged 18-30 years with HIV. The V call is TRBV2, the J call TRBJ2-5; 7 bases align to TRBD2. CDR3 nucleotide sequence: TGTGCCAGCAGCATGGGGACTACGCGAGGGGAGACCCAGTACTTC. Residues: CASSMGTTRGETQYF.